This T cell receptor beta chain stems from a study of blood T cell repertoires in COVID-19. Study-wide background: COVID-19 samples collected from the United States, Italy and Spain covered acute and convalescent phases. Nucleic acid was either cDNA or gDNA, and it came from T cells, B-cell-depleted T cells, or PBMCs.

In the source study's methods: Nucleated cell counts were estimated from reference gene primer amplification. Data came from immunoSEQ multiplex PCR; TCRdb stores just in-frame clones and leaves some out. The DNA was the basis for D and trimming; V, J and clone size are from that table. The table has about 71,000 clones, 85% seen once. V lost 2 bases and J lost 6; bases outside the gene matches: 5. This CDR3 has 16 amino acids. The germline V gene has CDR1 SGHRS and CDR2 YFSETQ. In its sample, this clone was seen a few times. The chain is built from TRBV5-1 and TRBJ2-5, with 15 nucleotides matching TRBD2. The receptor's source is a man older than 75 with acute or convalescent COVID-19. Material for sequencing was peripheral blood. The CDR3 DNA follows: TGCGCCAGCAGCTTTCGGACTAGCGGGGGGGCGAAGACCCAGTACTTC. This translates into CASSFRTSGGAKTQYF.